Listed below are T cell receptor beta chains from one sample, sequenced in a study of blood T cell repertoires in COVID-19. This table comes from immunoSEQ multiplex PCR, and its TCRdb copy is limited to in-frame clones, with some not included. This table has roughly 240,000 clones, 86% appearing once. Sequencing was performed on peripheral blood. The origin of the receptors is an older woman who had recovered from COVID-19. CDR3s include the opening cysteine and the closing phenylalanine or tryptophan. The order of the fields is V gene, CDR3 length, J gene, clone size, D gene, CDR3 DNA, CDR3 protein. A D gene is named only where the DNA matches it firmly. Clone size is stated in some rows and not others, as once, few, many or a class when expanded.

>TRBV5-1|16|TRBJ2-1|NA|TRBD2
TGCGCCAGCAGCTTGGCCGGGAGACTAGCGGCCAATGAGCAGTTCTTC
CASSLAGRLAANEQFF
>TRBV19|15|TRBJ1-4|NA|NA
TGTGCCAGTAGCCTACAGGATTTGGCTAATGAAAAACTGTTTTTT
CASSLQDLANEKLFF
>TRBV7-8|14|TRBJ2-1|NA|TRBD1
TGTGCCAGCGGTCCCATGACAGGGGGTGGTGAGCAGTTCTTC
CASGPMTGGGEQFF
>TRBV6-2/TRBV6-3|13|TRBJ2-7|NA|NA
TGTGCCAGCAGTTACTGGGAGGCGGACGAGCAGTACTTC
CASSYWEADEQYF
>TRBV2|15|TRBJ1-2|NA|TRBD1
TGTGCCAGCGCCGAGGACAGGGGGCGTGAGAATGGCTACACCTTC
CASAEDRGRENGYTF
>TRBV9|13|TRBJ2-3|NA|NA
TGTGCCAGCAGCATACAGGGTGCAGATACGCAGTATTTT
CASSIQGADTQYF
>TRBV21-1|16|TRBJ2-2|NA|NA
TGTGCCAGCAGCAAAGAAGCGGGGGTCAACACCGGGGAGCTGTTTTTT
CASSKEAGVNTGELFF
>TRBV28|18|TRBJ1-4|NA|TRBD1
TGTGCCAGCAGTCGCGGGGGGTGGGGACAGGGAACTAATGAAAAACTGTTTTTT
CASSRGGWGQGTNEKLFF
>TRBV7-3|15|TRBJ2-6|NA|NA
TGTGCCAGCAGCCTTGACAGATCTGGGGCCAACGTCCTGACTTTC
CASSLDRSGANVLTF
>TRBV4-1|18|TRBJ2-1|NA|TRBD2
TGCGCCAGCAGCCCACCGCTAGGACTAGCGGGGCCGAGGGATGAGCAGTTCTTC
CASSPPLGLAGPRDEQFF
>TRBV7-9|12|TRBJ2-7|NA|NA
TGTGCCAGCAGCACTCACCCTGTGCCAACCAAGTTC
CASSTHPVPTKF
>TRBV7-2|15|TRBJ2-1|NA|TRBD1
TGTGCCAGCAGCTTAGAAGGGACAGGGCTAAATGAGCAGTTCTTC
CASSLEGTGLNEQFF
>TRBV19|16|TRBJ1-4|NA|NA
TGTGCCAGTAGTATCGGTCTGCGTACAACTAATGAAAAACTGTTTTTT
CASSIGLRTTNEKLFF
>TRBV3-1/TRBV3-2|15|TRBJ2-2|NA|NA
TGTGCCAGCAGCCAATGGGCAGTAATCACCGGGGAGCTGTTTTTT
CASSQWAVITGELFF
>TRBV24-1|16|TRBJ2-5|NA|TRBD2
TGTGCCACCAGTGATTTGGGACTAGCGGACCAAGAGACCCAGTACTTC
CATSDLGLADQETQYF
>TRBV19|15|TRBJ1-5|few|TRBD1
TGTGCCAGTAGTACCAGGGGGCAATGGAATCAGCCCCAGCATTTT
CASSTRGQWNQPQHF
>TRBV9|15|TRBJ2-3|NA|TRBD2
TGTGCCAGCAGCCCGACTAGCGGGGGCACAGATACGCAGTATTTT
CASSPTSGGTDTQYF
>TRBV6-1|15|TRBJ1-6|many|TRBD1
TGTGCCAGCAGTGAAACAGGGGTACAAAATTCACCCCTCCACTTT
CASSETGVQNSPLHF
>TRBV10-3|13|TRBJ2-7|NA|NA
TGTGCCAGTGGGGCGTTACAGTGGCACGAGCAGTACTTC
CASGALQWHEQYF
>TRBV7-9|17|TRBJ1-1|NA|TRBD1
TGTGCCAGCGGCCAGGGACAGGGGGCGCCGATGAACACTGAAGCTTTCTTT
CASGQGQGAPMNTEAFF
>TRBV28|15|TRBJ2-5|NA|NA
TGTGCCAGCAGTGCGCCATCACAGGGCCAAGAGACCCAGTACTTC
CASSAPSQGQETQYF
>TRBV19|13|TRBJ1-2|NA|NA
TGTGCCAGCCATTCGAACGGACAGTATGGCTACACCTTC
CASHSNGQYGYTF
>TRBV7-8|14|TRBJ2-7|NA|NA
TGTGCCAGCAGTCCATCGCGGGGCTCCTACGAGCAGTACTTC
CASSPSRGSYEQYF
>TRBV4-1|17|TRBJ1-2|NA|TRBD1
TGCGCCAGCAGCCAAGAGGGCCGCGGGACAGGGGGCGCGCGCTACACCTTC
CASSQEGRGTGGARYTF
>TRBV7-3|14|TRBJ1-2|few|NA
TGTGCCAGCAGCTCTAGGGCAGGGGACGGTGGCTACACCTTC
CASSSRAGDGGYTF
>TRBV15|14|TRBJ2-5|NA|NA
TGTGCCACCAGCGGTAGGGGGCGGGGAGAGACCCAGTACTTC
CATSGRGRGETQYF
>TRBV6-1|14|TRBJ1-4|once|NA
TGTGCCAGCAGTGAAGGGGGGGGTAATGAAAAACTGTTTTTT
CASSEGGGNEKLFF
>TRBV28|15|TRBJ2-7|NA|TRBD2
TGTGCCAGCAGTTTCGCGGGAGGACAAGGGTCCGAGCAGTACTTC
CASSFAGGQGSEQYF
>TRBV15|13|TRBJ2-3|NA|NA
TGTGCCACCAGCAGGGGGGCCCTAATTACGCAGTATTTT
CATSRGALITQYF
>TRBV9|14|TRBJ1-2|NA|TRBD1
TGTGCCAGCAGCATAGGGACAGGGGGCCAAGGCTACACCTTC
CASSIGTGGQGYTF
>TRBV10-2|17|TRBJ2-5|NA|TRBD2
TGCGCCAGCAGTGAGTCAAGCGGGGGGGCCGGAGGAGGGGCCCAGTACTTC
CASSESSGGAGGGAQYF
>TRBV5-5|17|TRBJ2-3|NA|TRBD2
TGTGCCAGCACCCATCAGGGGCTAGCGGGGGTCACAGATACGCAGTATTTT
CASTHQGLAGVTDTQYF
>TRBV29-1|14|TRBJ2-7|few|NA
TGCAGCGTCGGGAACAGGGCTCGGAGCTACGAGCAGTACTTC
CSVGNRARSYEQYF
>TRBV5-6|17|TRBJ2-1|NA|NA
TGTGCCAGCAGCTCCTTACCGGACACCTGGGGTTTCAATGAGCAGTTCTTC
CASSSLPDTWGFNEQFF
>TRBV9|14|TRBJ1-3|NA|TRBD1
TGTGCCAGCAGCGTAGACAGGGGTGGAAACACCATATATTTT
CASSVDRGGNTIYF
>TRBV19|15|TRBJ2-5|NA|NA
TGTGCCAGTAGTATTCTTGCGGGACAGCAAGAGACCCAGTACTTC
CASSILAGQQETQYF
>TRBV6-2/TRBV6-3|16|TRBJ2-2|once|TRBD1
TGTGCCAGCAGTTTGACAGGGGAATCGAACACCGGGGAGCTGTTTTTT
CASSLTGESNTGELFF
>TRBV5-4|15|TRBJ2-3|NA|NA
TGTGCCAGCAGCTTAGCAGGGGGGCTTGGAGATACGCAGTATTTT
CASSLAGGLGDTQYF
>TRBV18|15|TRBJ1-4|NA|NA
TGTGCCAGCTCACCATCGGCGGCTACTAATGAAAAACTGTTTTTT
CASSPSAATNEKLFF
>TRBV28|15|TRBJ2-7|NA|TRBD2
TGTGCCAGCAGGGGGACTAGCGGGGGATCTAACGAGCAGTACTTC
CASRGTSGGSNEQYF
>TRBV3-1/TRBV3-2|16|TRBJ2-2|NA|TRBD2
TGTGCCAGCAGCCCTTGGGGCGGGGGGAACACCGGGGAGCTGTTTTTT
CASSPWGGGNTGELFF
>TRBV11-2|15|TRBJ2-2|NA|NA
TGTGCCAGCACCATCCAGGGTTTATCCCCCGGGGAGCTGTTTTTT
CASTIQGLSPGELFF
>TRBV11-1|14|TRBJ2-1|NA|TRBD2
TGTGCCAGCAGCTTAGGGACTAGCGGGCTTGAGCAGTTCTTC
CASSLGTSGLEQFF
>TRBV5-4|13|TRBJ1-2|NA|NA
TGTGCCAGCAGCTTAGGAGGGTCTTATGGCTACACCTTC
CASSLGGSYGYTF
>TRBV2|11|TRBJ2-7|NA|NA
TGTGCCAGCAGCAACAACTACGAGCAGTACTTC
CASSNNYEQYF
>TRBV23-1|14|TRBJ1-2|once|TRBD1
TGCGCCAGCAGTCAATGTGACAGGGGCCCTGGCTACACCTTC
CASSQCDRGPGYTF
>TRBV11-2|18|TRBJ1-1|NA|NA
TGTGCCAGCAGCGACCCGAAAGGATGGACCCCTGGGAGCACTGAAGCTTTCTTT
CASSDPKGWTPGSTEAFF
>TRBV5-1|17|TRBJ1-2|NA|TRBD1
TGCGCCAGCAGCCATCCGGGACAGGGTCCTCTACTCGATGGCTACACCTTC
CASSHPGQGPLLDGYTF
>TRBV6-4|15|TRBJ1-6|NA|TRBD1
TGTGCCAGCGGGACAGGGGGCGAAAGTAATTCACCCCTCCACTTT
CASGTGGESNSPLHF
>TRBV2|14|TRBJ2-3|NA|NA
TGTGCCAGCAGTGGTCCGAGGCGCGGAGATACGCAGTATTTT
CASSGPRRGDTQYF
>TRBV24-1|12|TRBJ2-3|NA|NA
TGTGCCACCAGTGAACTAGCCGGAGCGCAGTATTTT
CATSELAGAQYF
>TRBV7-3|16|TRBJ2-3|NA|TRBD2
TGTGCCAGCAGCAGAGGAGCGGGGGGGCCAGCAGATACGCAGTATTTT
CASSRGAGGPADTQYF
>TRBV14|19|TRBJ1-4|NA|NA
TGTGCCAGCAGCCAAGTAGCCGGTCGGGGTAGGATGACTAATGAAAAACTGTTTTTT
CASSQVAGRGRMTNEKLFF
>TRBV16|13|TRBJ2-5|NA|NA
TGTGCCAGCAGCCAAGGGAGTCAAGAGACCCAGTACTTC
CASSQGSQETQYF
>TRBV18|15|TRBJ1-6|NA|NA
TGTGCCAGCTCACCACCACCGCCTCGGGAGTCACCCCTCCACTTT
CASSPPPPRESPLHF